This passage covers 19 T cell receptor beta chains from one sample sequenced in a study of cytomegalovirus exposure and HLA in healthy donors. The PCR made use of 60 Vbeta and 13 Jbeta primers. Assay: immunoSEQ multiplex PCR; the TCRdb copy retains only in-frame clones and omits some. Among fewer than 200,000 clones, approximately 80% were seen once, and the ten largest hold 2.2%. The sample was PBMCs. The receptors were sampled from a woman aged 25-40 years in good health and CMV-seronegative.

V gene TRBV19 combines with J gene TRBJ2-5; 7 nucleotides match TRBD2. Germline values: CDR1 LNHDA, CDR2 SQIVND (reference sequence). CDR3 length: 14 residues. The ends lost 6 bases at V and 5 bases at J; junction bases unmatched: 9. CDR3 bases: TGTGCCAGTAGCCCCGGACTAGTAAGGGAGACCCAGTACTTC. It is translated as CASSPGLVRETQYF.

The chain is built from TRBV9 and TRBJ2-6, with D possibly matching TRBD1 (6 bases). This CDR3 is built from 16 residues. Germline loops: CDR1 SGDLS, CDR2 YYNGEE. V gave up 2 bases and J gave up 4 bases, with 13 bases separating them. The CDR3 nucleotides read TGTGCCAGCAGCGTTCGGACAGATCCCGGGGCCAACGTCCTGACTTTC. Its protein product is CASSVRTDPGANVLTF.

This clone was detected only a few times. The chain recombines TRBV28 with TRBJ2-1; 7 bases align to TRBD1. This CDR3 is built from 12 residues. V shed 5 bases, J shed 7 bases, and the junction held 2 bases outside the gene matches. Germline lookup yields CDR1 MDHEN and CDR2 SYDVKM. Here the CDR3 DNA reads TGTGCCAGCAGTCGACAGGGTAATGAGCAGTTCTTC. Protein sequence: CASSRQGNEQFF.

This clone was seen a handful of times. The rearrangement uses TRBV16 and TRBJ1-5, with D hard to call. Germline V lookup: CDR1 KGHSY, CDR2 FQNENV. Trimming removed 4 bases from V and 10 bases from J, with 11 bases in between. The CDR3 has 12 residues. The chain's CDR3 is CASSRSGGPQHF. CDR3 coding DNA: TGTGCCAGCAGCCGATCGGGAGGCCCCCAGCATTTT.

The gene calls are TRBV2 and TRBJ2-5; D might be TRBD2 (5 bases). V shed 6 bases and J shed 1 base, with 15 bases lying between them. This CDR3 is 15 amino acids long. Germline CDR1 is SNHLY and CDR2 is FYNNEI. This CDR3 reads CASRSRASLQETQYF. For the CDR3, the DNA is TGTGCCAGCAGGTCGCGGGCAAGCCTCCAAGAGACCCAGTACTTC.

The DNA of the CDR3 is TGTGCCAGCAGGACGACAGGGATAAGCACCGGGGAGCTGTTTTTT. Translated, it gives CASRTTGISTGELFF. The V gene is TRBV7-2, the J gene TRBJ2-2; 7 bases align to TRBD1. The CDR3 is 15 residues long. Trimming took 6 bases from V and 4 from J; bases not matched to a gene: 8. The V gene's germline CDR1 is SGHTA and CDR2 FQGNSA.

The rearrangement uses TRBV28 and TRBJ1-5; D possibly corresponds to TRBD1 (6 bases). Trimming stripped 1 base from V and 4 bases from J, with 20 bases between. CDR3 size: 18 residues. CDR1 is MDHEN and CDR2 is SYDVKM in the germline V gene. The CDR3 protein is CASSLLAQTGSQNQPQHF. The DNA of the CDR3 is TGTGCCAGCAGTTTATTAGCACAAACAGGGAGTCAAAATCAGCCCCAGCATTTT. The variable domain in full, with the rest retrieved from reference TRBV28 and TRBJ1-5, is DVKVTQSSRYLVKRTGEKVFLECVQDMDHENMFWYRQDPGLGLRLIYFSYDVKMKEKGDIPEGYSVSREKKERFSLILESASTNQTSMYLCASSLLAQTGSQNQPQHFGDGTRLSIL.

This clone was seen just once. V usage is TRBV5-1 and J usage is TRBJ1-1; weak D call: TRBD1 (6 bases). There are 13 residues in the CDR3. The germline gives CDR1 SGHRS, CDR2 YFSETQ. Trimming took off 4 bases at V and 1 base at J, with 8 bases between the two ends. The CDR3 DNA reads as TGCGCCAGCAGCCGAGGGGGGAACACTGAAGCTTTCTTT. This codes for CASSRGGNTEAFF.

This clone was picked up one time. The chain combines TRBV11-3 with TRBJ2-3; D is perhaps TRBD1 (5 bases). Trimming removed 1 base at V and 4 bases at J, with 6 bases between. Germline values: CDR1 SGHNT, CDR2 YENEEA. CDR3 size: 13 residues. CDR3 sequence: CASSLVQADTQYF. DNA for the CDR3: TGTGCCAGCAGCTTAGTACAGGCAGATACGCAGTATTTT.

This clone has a single count. The rearrangement joins TRBV7-9 to TRBJ1-6; the match to TRBD1 covers 7 bases. With 2 bases clipped from V and 0 bases from J, the junction kept 10 bases outside the gene matches. The CDR3 has 19 residues. Germline CDR1 is SEHNR and CDR2 is FQNEAQ (reference sequence). CDR3 loop: CASSLLGTATSSYNSPLHF. CDR3 DNA sequence: TGTGCCAGCAGCTTACTAGGGACAGCAACGAGCTCCTATAATTCACCCCTCCACTTT.

The chain recombines TRBV14 with TRBJ1-2; tentative D call: TRBD1 (6 bases). The CDR3 has 13 residues. The ends were cut back, 4 bases at V and 4 bases at J, with 10 bases in the middle. Per germline, CDR1 SGHDN and CDR2 FVKESK. CDR3 protein: CASSPGVTYGYTF. Written as DNA, the CDR3 is TGTGCCAGCAGCCCAGGGGTAACCTATGGCTACACCTTC.

The chain couples TRBV6-6 to TRBJ2-7; 11 bases match TRBD1. The V gene's germline CDR1 is MNHNY and CDR2 SVGAGI (reference sequence). The CDR3 is 14 amino acids. V dropped 6 bases and J dropped 4; count of bases not matched to a gene: 5. The CDR3 is CASRGQGEVYEQYF. CDR3 bases: TGTGCCAGCAGGGGACAGGGGGAGGTATACGAGCAGTACTTC.

This clone was observed once. The V call is TRBV11-2, the J call TRBJ1-1; 7 bases match TRBD1. Unmatched junction bases numbered 16, after V lost 5 bases and J lost 4 bases. Germline V gene sequence: CDR1 SGHAT, CDR2 FQNNGV. There are 17 residues in the CDR3. CDR3 nucleotides: TGTGCCAGCAGCGAAGTGCAGGGGGGCGGTGGTGGCACTGAAGCTTTCTTT. Amino acids: CASSEVQGGGGGTEAFF.

The gene calls are TRBV19 and TRBJ2-7; D perhaps matches TRBD1 (5 bases). Between the trimmed V and J ends, which lost 2 bases and 4 bases, there was a span of 12 bases. This CDR3 contains 14 residues. In germline, CDR1 is LNHDA, CDR2 SQIVND (reference sequence). In nucleotides, the CDR3 is TGTGCCAGTAGTATAAAGGGTTCAGGGTACGAGCAGTACTTC. Its translation: CASSIKGSGYEQYF.

The table lists this clone with a few counts. The chain is built from TRBV4-1 and TRBJ2-7, with 7 nucleotides matching TRBD2. J was trimmed by 2 bases and V by 3 bases; bases with no gene match: 4. CDR1 is MGHRA and CDR2 is YSYEKL in the germline V gene. CDR3 length: 14 amino acids. The CDR3 here is CASSHGRGAYEQYF. The DNA for the CDR3 is TGCGCCAGCAGCCACGGTCGGGGGGCCTACGAGCAGTACTTC.

J is TRBJ1-2 and V is TRBV4-1; tentative D call: TRBD1 (6 bases). CDR3 size: 12 residues. CDR1 is MGHRA, CDR2 YSYEKL, per germline. V dropped 1 base and J dropped 8 bases, with 8 bases sitting between them. The CDR3 reads CASSQARGGYTF. CDR3 DNA sequence: TGCGCCAGCAGCCAAGCCAGGGGAGGCTACACCTTC.

The table lists this clone with a few counts. V gene TRBV11-2 combines with J gene TRBJ2-1; D is possibly TRBD1 (5 bases). The V gene lost 5 bases and the J gene lost 6 bases, with 8 bases spanning the gap. Germline V CDR1 and CDR2: SGHAT, FQNNGV. This CDR3 spans 12 amino acids. This CDR3 reads CASSPTGNEQFF. CDR3 DNA: TGTGCCAGCAGCCCCACAGGCAATGAGCAGTTCTTC.

The chain carries TRBV19 and TRBJ1-2; TRBD1 is a possible D gene (5 bases). Trimming removed 5 bases from V and 5 bases from J, with 15 bases in between. The CDR3 has 14 residues. Germline lookup yields CDR1 LNHDA and CDR2 SQIVND (reference sequence). CDR3 sequence: CASSLQSQGYGYTF. DNA of the CDR3: TGTGCCAGTAGTCTACAATCCCAGGGTTATGGCTACACCTTC.

In the case of this clone: One junction end does not reproduce the germline sequence, and a read error may be involved. The chain uses TRBV7-9 and TRBJ1-3; D ambiguous. The germline CDR1 and CDR2 sequences are SEHNR and FQNEAQ (reference sequence). The CDR3 spans 14 residues. The CDR3 DNA reads TGTTCCAGCAGCTCCTTATACTCTGGAAACACCATATATTTT. This codes for CSSSSLYSGNTIYF.